The T cell receptor beta chain described here comes from a study of shared clonotypes between healthy human individuals (dated by TCRdb to about 2020). About the investigation overall: The cohort included a few men and a couple of women between 18 and 49 years of age. Per donor, three plates each were used for CD4 naive and CD4 memory, two for CD8 naive, and one for CD8 memory. To estimate repertoire size and how much clonotypes are shared between individuals, the study performed deep sequencing of blood TCR repertoires from about five healthy adults. Different laboratories and diverse techniques were used to prepare libraries and sequence TCR repertoires, to increase sequencing depth and limit assay-specific biases. Each donor's leukapheresis produced roughly between roughly 0.85 and 10 billion PBMCs. Study-wide conclusions, independent of this receptor: Compared with non-shared clonotypes, clonotypes shared by all four sorted-subset donors had higher generation probabilities. Rarefaction of sorted-subset datasets indicated incomplete sequencing despite the large sequencing depth. Only blood was sampled, and tissue TCR repertoires likely differ from those in blood. Around 5% of naive CD4, roughly 3.6% of naive CD8, about 2.4% of memory CD4, and 0.4% of memory CD8 clonotypes were shared across several donors. Naive subsets generally had larger estimated clonotype richness than memory subsets did. Because the study included only a small number of donors, the genetic and exposure-history diversity represented was limited. Based on pairwise subsampling, the degree of clonotype sharing among donors was expected to be affected by sequencing depth.

Details on this clone: Its antigen has not been determined. No much larger clone exists at a distance of one base, and base qualities are not known.

TCR CDR3 regions were amplified from genomic DNA by multiplex PCR using the deep immunoSEQ assay. Extracted genomic DNA from each cell subset was spread evenly across all wells of several immunoSEQ 96-well plates, with each plate serving as a replicate. For sorted subsets, approximately 190 ng genomic DNA, equal to some 28,000 T cell genomes, was loaded into each replicate PCR. Purified libraries were quantified with a Qubit 3.0 fluorometer, sized on a Bioanalyzer 2100, and re-quantified with the KAPA Library Quantification kit. Each immunoSEQ 96-well plate was sequenced on its own single-read 150-cycle Illumina NextSeq 550 flow cell. As for the original processing: The immunoSEQ output contained only junctional sequences without quality scores, so filtering could not match that applied to full-length reads. Sequences were annotated with PyIR, a Python wrapper for IgBLAST v1.9, using IMGT germline references to assign V/J genes and CDR3. Reads were filtered out if the reads had weak V/J assignments (E-value above 1e-6), no CDR3, stop codons, out-of-frame junctions, or ambiguous translated residues. V3J clonotypes were defined by identical inferred V gene, J gene, and CDR3 amino acid sequence. The percentage overlap between two repertoires was calculated by dividing the number of shared unique clonotypes by the size of the smaller repertoire. Richness of each repertoire was evaluated using RTK rarefaction, the Chao1 estimator, and Recon v2.1 estimates of unobserved clonotypes. Generation probabilities were computed with OLGA for all TCRbeta clonotypes obtained by the gDNA method from a handful of donors. TCRdb's version of the immuneACCESS table is confined to in-frame rearrangements and falls short of the full clone set. An unresolved V gene accounts for under half of the shortfall where checked; the remainder is of unknown origin. The V and J calls and clone size were taken over from that table, and D and trimming were inferred from the DNA. The sample includes about 2.4 million clones, with 80% to 95% observed a single time. 0.36% of the sample is taken by the ten largest.

Sequences LNHDA (CDR1) and SQIVND (CDR2) are obtained from the germline V gene (reference sequence). Including cysteine and phenylalanine, the CDR3 has 12 amino acids. CDR3 DNA only is kept here, 36 bases in frame from base 1. V is pruned by 7 bases and J by 5 bases, leaving 4 bases of the junction without a gene match. Donors were healthy HIV-negative adults with no recently reported acute infections or vaccinations. Every donor was a Caucasian adult residing in Nashville, Tennessee, USA. CD4+ T cells were enriched by magnetic negative selection; naive cells were then positively selected on CD45RA, and the negative fraction formed the memory subset. Blood was collected by leukapheresis, and PBMCs were isolated by Ficoll-Histopaque density gradient centrifugation and then cryopreserved in liquid nitrogen vapor phase. Analytical flow cytometry was used to check the purity and quantity of every magnetically sorted T cell population. Each sorted fraction had its genomic DNA isolated and then quantified by UV absorbance on a Nanodrop 2000c.

The sample taken for sequencing was naive CD4+ T cells from PBMCs. Reading the label with the study, this specimen's cell subset or site is: CD45RA+ positively selected. The clonotype was recovered from a man aged 18 to 30 in good health. Some clones in this sample may be carry-over from other donors' samples. The sequence is built from TRBV19 and TRBJ1-2, and 7 bases in between align with TRBD1. The CDR3 reads CASTKGQYGYTF. The DNA is TGTGCCAGTACCAAGGGACAGTATGGCTACACCTTC.